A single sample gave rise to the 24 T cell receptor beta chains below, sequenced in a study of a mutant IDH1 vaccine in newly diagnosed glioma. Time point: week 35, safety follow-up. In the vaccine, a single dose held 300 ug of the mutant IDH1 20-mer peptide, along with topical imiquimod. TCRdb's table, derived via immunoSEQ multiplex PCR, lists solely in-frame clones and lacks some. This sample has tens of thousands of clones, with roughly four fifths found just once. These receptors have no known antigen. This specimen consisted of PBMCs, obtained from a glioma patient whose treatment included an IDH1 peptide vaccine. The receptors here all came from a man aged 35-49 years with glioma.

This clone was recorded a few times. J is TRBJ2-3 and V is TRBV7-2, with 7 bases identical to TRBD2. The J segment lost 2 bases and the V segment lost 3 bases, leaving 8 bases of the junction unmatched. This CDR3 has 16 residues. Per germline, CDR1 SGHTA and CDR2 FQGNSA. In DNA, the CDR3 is TGTGCCAGCAGCTTTGCCGGGACTACCTCCACAGATACGCAGTATTTT. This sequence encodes CASSFAGTTSTDTQYF.

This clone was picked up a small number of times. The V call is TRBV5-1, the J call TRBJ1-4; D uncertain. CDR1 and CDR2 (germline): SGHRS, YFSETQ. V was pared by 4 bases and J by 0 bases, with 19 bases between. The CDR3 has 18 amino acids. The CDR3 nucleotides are TGCGCCAGCAGCCCTCTCAGCGCAGGCCGGGCAACTAATGAAAAACTGTTTTTT. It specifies CASSPLSAGRATNEKLFF.

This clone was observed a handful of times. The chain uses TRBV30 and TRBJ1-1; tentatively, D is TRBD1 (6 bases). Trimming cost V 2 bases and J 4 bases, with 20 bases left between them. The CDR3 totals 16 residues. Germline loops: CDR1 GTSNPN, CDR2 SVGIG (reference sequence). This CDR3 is CAWSRWGAPLATEAFF. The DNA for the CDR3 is TGTGCCTGGAGTCGATGGGGGGCCCCTTTGGCCACTGAAGCTTTCTTT.

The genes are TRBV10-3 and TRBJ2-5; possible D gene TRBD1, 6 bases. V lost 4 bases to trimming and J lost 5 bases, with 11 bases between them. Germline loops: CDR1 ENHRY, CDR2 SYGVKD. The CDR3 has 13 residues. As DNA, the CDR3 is TGTGCCATCAGTGGGGGCCAGGGGGAGACCCAGTACTTC. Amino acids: CAISGGQGETQYF.

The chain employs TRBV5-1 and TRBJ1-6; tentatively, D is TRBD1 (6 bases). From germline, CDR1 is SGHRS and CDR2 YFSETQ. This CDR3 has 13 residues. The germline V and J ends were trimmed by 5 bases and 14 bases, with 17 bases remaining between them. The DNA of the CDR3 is TGCGCCAGCAGATTCCCGGGACAAGTAACCCTCCACTTT. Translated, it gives CASRFPGQVTLHF.

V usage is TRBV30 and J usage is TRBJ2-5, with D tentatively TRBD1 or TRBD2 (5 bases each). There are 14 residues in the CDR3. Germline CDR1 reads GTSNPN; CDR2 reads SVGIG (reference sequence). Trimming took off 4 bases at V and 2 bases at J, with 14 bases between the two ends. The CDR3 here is CAWTAGAQQETQYF. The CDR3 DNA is TGTGCCTGGACGGCCGGGGCGCAGCAAGAGACCCAGTACTTC.

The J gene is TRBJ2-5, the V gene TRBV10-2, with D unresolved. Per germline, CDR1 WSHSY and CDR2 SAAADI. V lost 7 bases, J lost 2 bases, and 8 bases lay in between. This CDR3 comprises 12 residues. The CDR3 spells CASTRSQETQYF. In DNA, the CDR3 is TGCGCCAGCACCAGGTCTCAAGAGACCCAGTACTTC.

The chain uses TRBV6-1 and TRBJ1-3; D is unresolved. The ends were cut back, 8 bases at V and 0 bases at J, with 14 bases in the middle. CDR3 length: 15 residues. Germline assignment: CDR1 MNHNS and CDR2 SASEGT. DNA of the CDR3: TGTGCCAGCGGACCCAAGGCAAACTCTGGAAACACCATATATTTT. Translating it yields CASGPKANSGNTIYF.

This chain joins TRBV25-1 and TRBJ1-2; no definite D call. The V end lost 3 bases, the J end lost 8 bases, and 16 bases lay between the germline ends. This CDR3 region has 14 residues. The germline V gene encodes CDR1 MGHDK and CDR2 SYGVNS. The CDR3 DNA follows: TGTGCCAGCAGTGATCCAAACTCCCGGCGGGGCTACACCTTC. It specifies CASSDPNSRRGYTF.

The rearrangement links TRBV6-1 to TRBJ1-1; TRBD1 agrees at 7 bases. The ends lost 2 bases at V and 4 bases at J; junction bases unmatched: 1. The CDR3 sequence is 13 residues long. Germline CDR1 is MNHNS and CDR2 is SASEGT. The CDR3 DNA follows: TGTGCCAGCAGTGAACAGGGGGGCACTGAAGCTTTCTTT. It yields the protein CASSEQGGTEAFF.

The CDR3 DNA sequence: TGTGCCAGTAGCCCCTCTCCGGGACAGGGGTTCAATCAGCCCCAGCATTTT. This sequence encodes CASSPSPGQGFNQPQHF. V is TRBV19 and J is TRBJ1-5; 10 nucleotides line up with TRBD1. V dropped 6 bases and J dropped 3; count of bases not matched to a gene: 11. Germline CDR1 LNHDA, CDR2 SQIVND (reference sequence). The CDR3 length is 17 residues.

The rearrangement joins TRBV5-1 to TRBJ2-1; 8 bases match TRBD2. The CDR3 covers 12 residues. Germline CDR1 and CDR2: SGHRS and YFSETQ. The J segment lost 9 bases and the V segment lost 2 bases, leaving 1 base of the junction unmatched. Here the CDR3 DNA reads TGCGCCAGCAGCTTCGGACTAGCTGAGCAGTTCTTC. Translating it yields CASSFGLAEQFF.

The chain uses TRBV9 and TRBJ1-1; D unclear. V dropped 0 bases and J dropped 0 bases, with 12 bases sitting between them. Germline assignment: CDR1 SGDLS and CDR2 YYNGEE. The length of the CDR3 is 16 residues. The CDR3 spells CASSVDHRPLNTEAFF. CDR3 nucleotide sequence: TGTGCCAGCAGCGTAGACCATCGGCCCCTGAACACTGAAGCTTTCTTT.

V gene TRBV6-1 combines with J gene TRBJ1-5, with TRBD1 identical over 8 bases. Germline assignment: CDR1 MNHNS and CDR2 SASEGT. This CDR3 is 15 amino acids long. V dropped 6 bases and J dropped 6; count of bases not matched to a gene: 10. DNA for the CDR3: TGTGCCAGCAGCGAACCAGGACAGGGCGGTCAGCCCCAGCATTTT. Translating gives CASSEPGQGGQPQHF.

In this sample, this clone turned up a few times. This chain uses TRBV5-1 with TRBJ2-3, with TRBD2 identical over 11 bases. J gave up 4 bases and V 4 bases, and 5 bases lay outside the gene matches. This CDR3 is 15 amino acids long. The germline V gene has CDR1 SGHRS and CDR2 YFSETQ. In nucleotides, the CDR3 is TGCGCCAGCAGCCTAGCGGGGGGAGTCCCAGATACGCAGTATTTT. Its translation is CASSLAGGVPDTQYF.

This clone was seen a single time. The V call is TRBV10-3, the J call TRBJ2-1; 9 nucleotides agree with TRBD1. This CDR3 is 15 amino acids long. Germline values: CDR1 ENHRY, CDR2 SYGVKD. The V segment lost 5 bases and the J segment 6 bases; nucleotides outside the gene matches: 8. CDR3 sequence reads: CAISIGQGKGNEQFF. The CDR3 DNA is TGTGCCATCAGTATTGGACAGGGGAAGGGCAATGAGCAGTTCTTC.

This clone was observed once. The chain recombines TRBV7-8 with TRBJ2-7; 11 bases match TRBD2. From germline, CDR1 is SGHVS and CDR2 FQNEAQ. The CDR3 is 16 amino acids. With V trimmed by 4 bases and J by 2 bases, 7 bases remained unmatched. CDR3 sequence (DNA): TGTGCCAGCAGCTCACTAGCGGGAGCTTCTGCCTACGAGCAGTACTTC. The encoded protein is CASSSLAGASAYEQYF.

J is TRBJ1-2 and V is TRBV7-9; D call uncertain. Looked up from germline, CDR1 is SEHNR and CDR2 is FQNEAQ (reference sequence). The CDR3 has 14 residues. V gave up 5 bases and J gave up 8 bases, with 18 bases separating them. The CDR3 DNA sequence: TGTGCCAGCAGCATCGGGCCAGGCCATGGGGGCTACACCTTC. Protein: CASSIGPGHGGYTF.

CDR3 amino acids: CASSSTQGSGEAFF. In DNA, the CDR3 is TGCGCCAGCAGCAGCACCCAGGGTAGCGGTGAAGCTTTCTTT. This chain links TRBV5-1 with TRBJ1-1; possibly TRBD1 for D (5 bases). The V gene's germline CDR1 is SGHRS and CDR2 YFSETQ. The CDR3 spans 14 residues. V lost 4 bases, J lost 7 bases, and 17 bases lay in between.

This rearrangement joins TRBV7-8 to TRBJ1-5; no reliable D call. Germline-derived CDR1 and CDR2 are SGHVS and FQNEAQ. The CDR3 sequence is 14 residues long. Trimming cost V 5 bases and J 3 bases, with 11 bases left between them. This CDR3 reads CASSTSGPNQPQHF. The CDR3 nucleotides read TGTGCCAGCAGCACGTCGGGTCCCAATCAGCCCCAGCATTTT.

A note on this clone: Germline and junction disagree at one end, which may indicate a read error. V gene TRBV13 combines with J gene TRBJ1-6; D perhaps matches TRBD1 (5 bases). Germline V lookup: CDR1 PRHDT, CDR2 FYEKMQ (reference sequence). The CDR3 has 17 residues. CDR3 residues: CASSIGPGEALNSPLHF. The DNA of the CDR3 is TGTGCCAGCAGCATAGGCCCGGGGGAGGCCCTCAATTCACCCCTCCACTTT.

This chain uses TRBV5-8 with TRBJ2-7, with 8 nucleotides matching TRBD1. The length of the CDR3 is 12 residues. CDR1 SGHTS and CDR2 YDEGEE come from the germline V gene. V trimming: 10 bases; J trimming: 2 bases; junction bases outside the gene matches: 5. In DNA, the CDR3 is TGTGCCTCTGAGGGACAGGCCTACGAGCAGTACTTC. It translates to CASEGQAYEQYF.

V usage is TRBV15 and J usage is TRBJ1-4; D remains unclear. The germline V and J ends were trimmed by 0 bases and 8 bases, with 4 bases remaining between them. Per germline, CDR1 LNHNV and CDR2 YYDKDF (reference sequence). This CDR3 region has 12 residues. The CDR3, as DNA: TGTGCCACCAGCAGAGAAGGAGAAAAACTGTTTTTT. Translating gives CATSREGEKLFF.

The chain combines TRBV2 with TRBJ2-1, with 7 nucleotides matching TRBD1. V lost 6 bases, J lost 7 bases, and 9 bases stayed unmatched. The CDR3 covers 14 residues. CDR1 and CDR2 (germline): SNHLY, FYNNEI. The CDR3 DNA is TGTGCCAGCAGCGATACAGGGGAAGGGAATGAGCAGTTCTTC. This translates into CASSDTGEGNEQFF.